This TCR beta chain emerged from a study of low-dose radiotherapy and immunotherapy resistance in tumors (dated by TCRdb to between 2021 and 2024). With regard to the full study: Cohort 1 received 0.5 Gy per fraction every 2 weeks, with a prescribed total PTV dose of 6.5 Gy. Starting on cycle 1 day 1, patients took 300 mg of aspirin by mouth once daily for four cycles. No randomization into treatment groups was done for the people taking part in the trial. Cohort 2 received 1 Gy per fraction every two weeks, with a total of 13 Gy over 26 weeks. Nivolumab and ipilimumab were both given intravenously, with nivolumab at a 240 mg flat dose every two weeks and ipilimumab at 1 mg/kg every six weeks. Intravenous cyclophosphamide at 200 mg/m2 was administered every two weeks, one day ahead of each radiation and immunotherapy administration. Eight patients were included in the translational analysis, namely three from the first dose cohort plus the first five from the second dose cohort.

The time point label for this specimen denotes: before trial treatment. Donors were enrolled in RACIN, a single-arm phase I dose-escalation trial in which nivolumab, ipilimumab, aspirin, low-dose cyclophosphamide and low-dose radiotherapy were combined. Patients with advanced, TIL-negative solid tumors were considered eligible. From the cysteine through the phenylalanine, the CDR3 covers 14 amino acids. The kept DNA is CDR3 alone, 42 bases in frame from the first base. Compared with germline, V lacks 6 bases and J lacks 9 bases; bases without a gene match: 8. The instrument given in TCRdb is Illumina HiSeq 2500. First-strand cDNA was synthesized using Superscript III and a set of TRAV- and TRBV-specific primers, so that both TCRalpha and TCRbeta chains were covered. TCRs were amplified with Phusion for around 21 PCR cycles, with a constant-region primer paired with the adapter attached to the V primers. The isolated mRNA was amplified using the MessageAmp II aRNA Amplification Kit, with in vitro transcription performed for 15 to 20 hours at 37 degrees C. The Dynabeads mRNA DIRECT Purification Kit was used to isolate mRNA for TCR sequencing. A second roughly 25-cycle Phusion PCR added indexed Illumina adapters, and products were purified with AMPure XP beads. Per the authors' processing: Custom Perl scripts were used to pool TCR sequences that encoded the same protein, to remove out-of-frame sequences, and to calculate the abundance of each clonotype. Any TCR sequence backed by just one read was left out of the analysis. The metrics used to describe the repertoires included Shannon entropy, Gini index, clonality, richness, and the frequency of TCRs shared between repertoires. TCRdb reprocessing: public reads trimmed at Q25 with fastp, clones called with MiXCR, in-frame beta chains kept. Every CDR3 protein is listed once, alongside the most common genes and DNA of its rows. These V and J calls are TCRdb output, not the study's own analysis. This sample gives more than 50,000 distinct CDR3 sequences in total; almost 25% of them show up just once. 5.5% to 6% of the sample lies in the top ten.

The table lists this clonotype with a few counts. Its antigen specificity is not known. Within one base of it there is no much larger clone, and no base qualities were kept. The specimen was PBMCs, collected before treatment. This TCR was sampled from a male donor with prostate cancer. This chain is built from TRBV12-3 or TRBV12-4 and TRBJ1-6, with 7 middle bases fitting TRBD1. At the DNA level, the sequence is TGTGCCAGCAGACGGCAGGGGGGTTTTTCACCCCTCCACTTT. This gives the protein CASRRQGGFSPLHF.